The rows below give T cell receptor beta chains drawn from one sample of a study of response to subunit inactivated influenza vaccine. TCRdb used MiXCR to reprocess the RT-PCR reads, holding one entry per CDR3 protein. Among 500,000 to 550,000 distinct CDR3 sequences listed, less than 8% were seen once. Sample: PBMCs from blood, taken around 25 months after vaccination. These TCRs come from a man aged 50 to 69 who received an inactivated influenza vaccine. Both conserved end residues are part of each CDR3. Each record gives: V gene, J gene, D gene, clone size, CDR3 DNA, CDR3 protein. A D gene is named only where the DNA matches it firmly. Clone sizes are given selectively: once, few, many, or a class where the clone is expanded.

v_gene: TRBV12-3/TRBV12-4
j_gene: TRBJ1-1
d_gene: TRBD1
abundance: many
CDR3nt: TGTGCCAGCAGTCCCCGGGACAGGATGAACACTGAAGCTTTCTTT
CDR3aa: CASSPRDRMNTEAFF

v_gene: TRBV5-1
j_gene: TRBJ2-2
d_gene: TRBD1
abundance: .
CDR3nt: TGCGCCAGCAGGGGACAGTGTCTGACCGGGGAGCTGTTTTTT
CDR3aa: CASRGQCLTGELFF

v_gene: TRBV5-1
j_gene: TRBJ2-1
d_gene: TRBD1
abundance: .
CDR3nt: TGCGCCAGCAGCAGAGGGGACAGGGCCTATGAGCAGTTCTTC
CDR3aa: CASSRGDRAYEQFF

v_gene: TRBV20-1
j_gene: TRBJ2-2
d_gene: .
abundance: many
CDR3nt: TGCAGGGTGCAGGCCCCCACCGGGGAGCTGTTTTTT
CDR3aa: CRVQAPTGELFF

v_gene: TRBV4-1
j_gene: TRBJ2-3
d_gene: .
abundance: many
CDR3nt: TGCGCCAGCAGCCAAGATCAGGGTTCGGGAGCAGATACGCAGTATTTT
CDR3aa: CASSQDQGSGADTQYF

v_gene: TRBV12-3/TRBV12-4
j_gene: TRBJ1-1
d_gene: .
abundance: many
CDR3nt: TGTGCCAGCCACTTTCCCCGGGGGACGGGGACTGAAGCTTTCTTT
CDR3aa: CASHFPRGTGTEAFF

v_gene: TRBV7-2
j_gene: TRBJ1-2
d_gene: .
abundance: .
CDR3nt: TGTGCCAGCAGCTTTTCTTTAGGTGGCAGCTATGGCTACACCTTC
CDR3aa: CASSFSLGGSYGYTF

v_gene: TRBV7-9
j_gene: TRBJ2-5
d_gene: .
abundance: .
CDR3nt: TGTGCCAGCAGCTTATCACAGTCGAAAGAGACCCAGTACTTC
CDR3aa: CASSLSQSKETQYF

v_gene: TRBV3-1
j_gene: TRBJ2-7
d_gene: .
abundance: few
CDR3nt: TGTGCCAGCAGCCAAGAGTGGCTCTCCTACGAGCAGTACTTC
CDR3aa: CASSQEWLSYEQYF

v_gene: TRBV7-2
j_gene: TRBJ2-4
d_gene: TRBD1
abundance: many
CDR3nt: TGTGCCAGCAGCACAAGACAGGGGGCGGCCAAAAACATTCAGTACTTC
CDR3aa: CASSTRQGAAKNIQYF

v_gene: TRBV20-1
j_gene: TRBJ1-4
d_gene: TRBD1
abundance: few
CDR3nt: TGCAGTGCTAGGGGACAGGACGCATTTAATGAAAAACTGTTTTTT
CDR3aa: CSARGQDAFNEKLFF